This T cell receptor beta chain was captured in a study of a mutant IDH1 vaccine in newly diagnosed glioma. Study-level information: Of the patients given treatment, approximately 62% were male and 37.5% were female, and a mean age of approximately 37 years was recorded. Most patients had received both radiotherapy and temozolomide, the prior options being radiotherapy, temozolomide, or both.

Trimming shortened V by 0 bases and J by 1 base, and 7 bases separated the two germline ends. The CDR3 consists of 14 residues. Germline V gene lookup returns CDR1 SGHTS and CDR2 YDEGEE. Note on this clone: The antigen is unknown.

Profiling relied on immunoSEQ multiplex PCR, and the TCRdb table lists in-frame clones only, not all of them. Of some 47,000 clones in the sample, 65% to 90% are singletons; the top ten hold 4.7%. Findings and caveats of the study: Changes in top peripheral clonotypes did not appear linked to pseudoprogression.

Time point denoted: week 35, safety follow-up. A single vaccine dose contained 300 ug of mutant IDH1 20-mer peptide, and topical imiquimod was used with it. The patients received vaccinations eight times, in weeks 1, 3, 5, 7, 11, 15, 19 and 23. The V call is TRBV5-8, the J call TRBJ1-1; D is uncertain. This specimen consisted of PBMCs, obtained from a glioma patient whose treatment included an IDH1 peptide vaccine. The TCR comes from a woman in her thirties or forties with glioma. Some clones in this sample may be carry-over from other donors' samples. CDR3 nucleotides: TGTGCCAGCAGCTTGGACTTCCAGAACACTGAAGCTTTCTTT. This gives the protein CASSLDFQNTEAFF.